The entry that follows covers one TCR beta chain sequence. The data derive from a study of blood T cell repertoires in COVID-19. The CDR3 extends over 14 amino acids. The V and J ends lost 1 base and 0 bases respectively, with 7 bases between them. Germline lookup yields CDR1 SEHNR and CDR2 FQNEAQ (reference sequence). This table comes from immunoSEQ multiplex PCR, and its TCRdb copy is limited to in-frame clones, with some not included. The sample lists some 220,000 clones, 70% to 90% occurring once. The rearrangement uses TRBV7-9 and TRBJ2-7; a possible D gene is TRBD2 (6 bases). This receptor was taken from a woman aged 45-60 years in a cohort exposed to, infected with or recovered from COVID-19 (not recorded which). The sequenced sample consisted of PBMCs or T cells enriched from blood (not recorded which). The DNA of the CDR3 is TGTGCCAGCAGCTTAGACGGGAGCTCCTACGAGCAGTACTTC. Translated, it gives CASSLDGSSYEQYF.